Each of the 2 T cell receptor beta chains below was sequenced from the same sample in a study of control samples from healthy donors and cancer patients (dated by TCRdb to the early 2020s). Library prep was done by the immunoSEQ multiplex PCR assay. The clones in this table, taken by TCRdb from immuneACCESS, are in-frame only. Not every clone is retained; where verified, under half of the shortfall comes from an unresolved V gene, and the cause of the rest is unknown. For this sample the table gives a few hundred thousand clones, of which around 90% were detected only once. The biggest ten clones account for around 6.8% of the sample. Sequenced input: PBMCs. Every receptor here comes from a man aged 40-50 years with head and neck cancer.

V gene TRBV6-5 combines with J gene TRBJ2-2, with a weak D call TRBD1 (5 bases). Between the trimmed V and J ends, which lost 8 bases and 1 base, there was a span of 8 bases. The germline V gene encodes CDR1 MNHEY and CDR2 SVGAGI. The CDR3 contains 13 residues. The CDR3 nucleotides read TGTGCCAGCCTGCAGGGGAACACCGGGGAGCTGTTTTTT. This gives the protein CASLQGNTGELFF.

The genes are TRBV28 and TRBJ1-5; TRBD1 matches at 9 bases. This CDR3 comprises 14 residues. V was pared by 3 bases and J by 7 bases, with 4 bases of the junction left unmatched. Germline CDR1 is MDHEN and CDR2 is SYDVKM. CDR3 protein: CASSLGQGVQPQHF. The CDR3, as DNA: TGTGCCAGCAGTTTGGGACAGGGTGTGCAGCCCCAGCATTTT.